These 32 T cell receptor beta chains came from one sample sequenced in a study of beta chain features in type 1 diabetes. Expressed TCRB transcripts were sequenced after all isolated RNA was converted to cDNA. Libraries were prepared by immunoSEQ multiplex PCR; TCRdb keeps only in-frame clonotypes and omits some of them. The data hold 350,000 to 400,000 clones, with more than 13% observed a single time. The sequencing sample was made of naive CD4+ T cells from blood. Receptors were obtained from a woman aged 18-30 years in good health.

This chain joins TRBV7-8 and TRBJ2-5; D may be TRBD1 (6 bases). Trimming shortened V by 6 bases and J by 3 bases, and 17 bases separated the two germline ends. Germline CDR1 reads SGHVS; CDR2 reads FQNEAQ. CDR3 length equals 15 residues. The CDR3, as DNA: TGTGCCAGCAGGCGCAGATCGACAGGAAAAGAGACCCAGTACTTC. Its protein product is CASRRRSTGKETQYF.

This clone was recorded a few times. The chain couples TRBV19 to TRBJ2-2, with 7 bases matching TRBD2. With V trimmed by 7 bases and J by 5 bases, 13 bases remained unmatched. There are 16 residues in the CDR3. The germline gives CDR1 LNHDA, CDR2 SQIVND (reference sequence). The CDR3 reads CASNGGSNVGTGELFF. The CDR3 DNA follows: TGTGCCAGTAACGGCGGGAGCAATGTTGGGACCGGGGAGCTGTTTTTT.

The chain carries TRBV7-2 and TRBJ1-2, with D possibly being TRBD1 (5 bases). This CDR3 has 13 residues. Germline V gene lookup returns CDR1 SGHTA and CDR2 FQGNSA. Trimming took off 6 bases at V and 2 bases at J, with 10 bases between the two ends. The CDR3 spells CASRRDSNYGYTF. The DNA of the CDR3 is TGTGCCAGCAGGAGGGACTCCAACTATGGCTACACCTTC.

This chain links TRBV4-1 with TRBJ2-1; 14 bases align to TRBD2. This CDR3 spans 15 amino acids. CDR1 MGHRA and CDR2 YSYEKL come from the germline V gene. V gave up 5 bases and J gave up 7 bases; unmatched junction bases: 4. CDR3 residues: CASSSTSGRENEQFF. Here the CDR3 DNA reads TGCGCCAGCAGCTCGACTAGCGGGAGGGAGAATGAGCAGTTCTTC.

This clone appeared a few times. CDR3 protein: CASSLVAGSTDTQYF. The CDR3 DNA reads as TGCGCCAGCAGCTTGGTTGCGGGAAGCACAGATACGCAGTATTTT. The chain combines TRBV5-1 with TRBJ2-3, with D possibly matching TRBD2 (6 bases). CDR3 length: 15 amino acids. Trimming cost V 0 bases and J 0 bases, with 8 bases left between them. Looked up from germline, CDR1 is SGHRS and CDR2 is YFSETQ.

The chain combines TRBV29-1 with TRBJ1-1; TRBD1 agrees at 8 bases. Trimming at V came to 7 bases and at J to 5 bases, leaving 6 bases not matched to a gene. This CDR3 is built from 12 residues. Germline loops: CDR1 SQVTM, CDR2 ANQGSEA. The CDR3 sequence: CSANTGGTEAFF. The CDR3 region has the DNA TGCAGCGCGAATACAGGGGGGACTGAAGCTTTCTTT.

The chain is built from TRBV6-1 and TRBJ1-2; a weak D match, TRBD1 (5 bases). From germline, CDR1 is MNHNS and CDR2 SASEGT. The V end lost 4 bases, the J end lost 6 bases, and 12 bases lay between the germline ends. This CDR3 contains 13 residues. CDR3 region: CASSVGGLDGYTF. Here the CDR3 DNA reads TGTGCCAGCAGTGTCGGGGGACTTGATGGCTACACCTTC.

The sample holds a few counts of this clone. This sequence joins TRBV28 and TRBJ1-2; possible D gene TRBD1, 6 bases. CDR3 size: 13 residues. Per the germline V gene, CDR1 is MDHEN and CDR2 is SYDVKM. Trimming pared 7 bases from V and 13 bases from J, leaving 22 bases between. The CDR3 nucleotides read TGTGCCAGCACCCGGGGGGCAGACCGGACGGTCACCTTC. Translated, it gives CASTRGADRTVTF.

The chain carries TRBV11-2 and TRBJ2-7; D is perhaps TRBD2 (6 bases). CDR3 size: 14 residues. Germline CDR1 reads SGHAT; CDR2 reads FQNNGV. Trimming removed 5 bases from V and 12 bases from J, with 23 bases in between. The CDR3: CASSPILTSWDSYF. In DNA, the CDR3 is TGTGCCAGCAGCCCGATCCTAACTTCCTGGGACTCGTACTTC.

The chain links TRBV28 to TRBJ2-1; 9 positions agree with TRBD2. The CDR3 has 16 residues. V trimming: 9 bases; J trimming: 2 bases; junction bases outside the gene matches: 11. The germline CDR1 and CDR2 sequences are MDHEN and SYDVKM. CDR3: CASLGASGNAYNEQFF. The DNA of the CDR3 is TGTGCCAGTCTGGGGGCTAGCGGGAATGCCTACAATGAGCAGTTCTTC.

V is TRBV20-1 and J is TRBJ2-1, with 7 bases fitting TRBD1. The V gene end was trimmed by 5 bases and the J gene end by 9 bases; junction bases not matched to a gene: 4. The CDR3 has 11 residues. The germline gives CDR1 DFQATT, CDR2 SNEGSKA (reference sequence). CDR3 amino acids: CSAADRIEQFF. DNA for the CDR3: TGCAGTGCTGCGGACAGGATTGAGCAGTTCTTC.

This clone was detected only a few times. The sample contains more than one DNA sequence encoding this CDR3. The rearrangement links TRBV29-1 to TRBJ2-7; D is perhaps TRBD1 (6 bases). The CDR3 has 12 residues. With 6 bases removed from V and 1 base from J, the gap between germline ends came to 10 bases. CDR1 and CDR2 (germline): SQVTM, ANQGSEA. Here the CDR3 reads CSVVRGSYEQYF. The CDR3 region has the DNA TGCAGCGTAGTCAGGGGATCCTACGAGCAGTACTTC.

The genes are TRBV29-1 and TRBJ1-4, with a possible D match to TRBD1 (5 bases). The CDR3 loop spans 13 amino acids. Germline CDR1 SQVTM, CDR2 ANQGSEA. With 4 bases removed from V and 11 bases from J, the gap between germline ends came to 17 bases. CDR3 nucleotide sequence: TGCAGCGTTGGGGGCAGCGGGCTGGGGAAACTGTTTTTT. This encodes CSVGGSGLGKLFF. Complete variable domain (other parts from reference TRBV29-1 and TRBJ1-4): SAVISQKPSRDICQRGTSLTIQCQVDSQVTMMFWYRQQPGQSLTLIATANQGSEATYESGFVIDKFPISRPNLTFSTLTVSNMSPEDSSIYLCSVGGSGLGKLFFGSGTQLSVL.

This clone appeared a few times. The V call is TRBV30, the J call TRBJ1-1; 7 positions match TRBD1. The V and J ends lost 5 bases and 1 base, in that order; junction bases with no gene match: 10. The germline V gene has CDR1 GTSNPN and CDR2 SVGIG (reference sequence). The CDR3 loop spans 15 amino acids. CDR3 loop: CAWLLYRGGNTEAFF. CDR3 coding DNA: TGTGCCTGGCTGTTGTACAGGGGAGGGAACACTGAAGCTTTCTTT.

The V call is TRBV7-2, the J call TRBJ1-1, with D maybe TRBD1 (6 bases). CDR3 length: 14 amino acids. The germline V gene has CDR1 SGHTA and CDR2 FQGNSA. V was shortened by 4 bases and J by 1 base, with 10 bases between the two germline ends. CDR3 nucleotides: TGTGCCAGCAGCTCGACAGGCGCGAACACTGAAGCTTTCTTT. Residues: CASSSTGANTEAFF.

The CDR3 region is CASSTGGTGGETQYF. CDR3 DNA: TGTGCCAGCAGTACAGGGGGGACAGGGGGCGAGACCCAGTACTTC. The J gene is TRBJ2-5, the V gene TRBV6-5; TRBD1 aligns across 12 bases. The CDR3 contains 15 residues. The V gene's germline CDR1 is MNHEY and CDR2 SVGAGI. V was pared by 5 bases and J by 5 bases, with 6 bases of the junction left unmatched.

The rearrangement joins TRBV12-5 to TRBJ1-5; D gene uncertain. The CDR3 has 12 residues. Germline V gene sequence: CDR1 LGHNT, CDR2 FRNRAP. The V and J ends lost 6 bases and 5 bases respectively, with 8 bases between them. CDR3 in DNA: TGTGCTAGTGGCTCTAGTTATCAGCCCCAGCATTTT. Translating it yields CASGSSYQPQHF. The full variable domain, with the rest looked up from reference TRBV12-5 and TRBJ1-5, is DARVTQTPRHKVTEMGQEVTMRCQPILGHNTVFWYRQTMMQGLELLAYFRNRAPLDDSGMPKDRFSAEMPDATLATLKIQPSEPRDSAVYFCASGSSYQPQHFGDGTRLSIL.

In its sample, this clone was seen a few times. This chain links TRBV28 with TRBJ2-3; a possible D gene is TRBD1 (6 bases). With 7 bases removed from V and 4 bases from J, the gap between germline ends came to 18 bases. The germline V gene has CDR1 MDHEN and CDR2 SYDVKM. CDR3 length: 15 residues. The CDR3 spells CASTKSLGGADTQYF. The CDR3 nucleotides read TGTGCCAGCACCAAAAGTCTAGGGGGAGCAGATACGCAGTATTTT.

The V and J genes are TRBV4-3 and TRBJ1-2; D is perhaps TRBD1 (6 bases). CDR1 is LGHNA and CDR2 is YSLEER in the germline V gene. Trimming shortened V by 1 base and J by 4 bases, and 16 bases separated the two germline ends. The CDR3 loop spans 16 amino acids. The CDR3, as DNA: TGCGCCAGCAGCCAAGGCGGCGGGGGCGTTAGCTATGGCTACACCTTC. This sequence encodes CASSQGGGGVSYGYTF.

The chain carries TRBV28 and TRBJ1-2; D is perhaps TRBD1 (6 bases). This CDR3 has 12 residues. V lost 3 bases and J 8 bases, leaving 10 bases between the germline ends. Germline loops: CDR1 MDHEN, CDR2 SYDVKM. The chain's CDR3 is CASSFHREGYTF. The CDR3 DNA reads TGTGCCAGCAGTTTTCACAGGGAGGGCTACACCTTC.

The V gene is TRBV16, the J gene TRBJ1-4; a possible D gene is TRBD1 (6 bases). V dropped 0 bases and J dropped 3 bases, with 8 bases sitting between them. From germline, CDR1 is KGHSY and CDR2 FQNENV. The CDR3 length is 15 residues. The CDR3: CASSQSTGSNEKLFF. The CDR3 DNA reads TGTGCCAGCAGCCAATCGACAGGTTCTAATGAAAAACTGTTTTTT.

This clone appeared a few times. The chain has TRBV5-1 and TRBJ2-1; 8 nucleotides match TRBD2. Germline CDR1 reads SGHRS; CDR2 reads YFSETQ. The V and J ends lost 0 bases and 5 bases, in that order; junction bases with no gene match: 4. This CDR3 comprises 15 residues. Written as DNA, the CDR3 is TGCGCCAGCAGCTTGGAGAGCGGGAGCCACAATGAGCAGTTCTTC. Its translation is CASSLESGSHNEQFF. The full variable domain, with the rest looked up from reference TRBV5-1 and TRBJ2-1, is KAGVTQTPRYLIKTRGQQVTLSCSPISGHRSVSWYQQTPGQGLQFLFEYFSETQRNKGNFPGRFSGRQFSNSRSEMNVSTLELGDSALYLCASSLESGSHNEQFFGPGTRLTVL.

Notes on this clone: Other DNA sequences from this sample encode an identical CDR3 as well. This chain joins TRBV7-9 and TRBJ1-5; 7 nucleotides align to TRBD1. This CDR3 spans 13 amino acids. Looked up from germline, CDR1 is SEHNR and CDR2 is FQNEAQ (reference sequence). The V segment lost 5 bases and the J segment 5 bases; nucleotides outside the gene matches: 3. The CDR3 region is CASSPQGDQPQHF. In DNA form, the CDR3 reads TGTGCCAGCAGCCCCCAGGGGGATCAGCCCCAGCATTTT.

Concerning this clone itself: Distinct nucleotide sequences in the sample also encode this CDR3. V and J are TRBV19 and TRBJ2-5; D not certain. V was shortened by 3 bases and J by 1 base, with 6 bases between the two germline ends. The CDR3 is 13 amino acids. Germline CDR1 is LNHDA and CDR2 is SQIVND (reference sequence). In DNA form, the CDR3 reads TGTGCCAGTAGTATTGCAGGCCAAGAGACCCAGTACTTC. Protein: CASSIAGQETQYF.

This clone was seen a few times. This rearrangement joins TRBV14 to TRBJ2-1, with 7 positions matching TRBD2. J lost 4 bases, V lost 0 bases, and 9 bases had no gene match. CDR1 and CDR2 (germline): SGHDN, FVKESK. The CDR3 totals 17 residues. CDR3 sequence reads: CASSQEGPSGYYNEQFF. DNA for the CDR3: TGTGCCAGCAGCCAAGAAGGGCCTAGCGGTTATTACAATGAGCAGTTCTTC.

This clone has only a few counts. The chain couples TRBV28 to TRBJ1-2; tentative D call: TRBD1 (6 bases). This CDR3 is 11 amino acids long. The germline V gene encodes CDR1 MDHEN and CDR2 SYDVKM. V was cut by 8 bases and J by 10 bases, with 14 bases left in between. The CDR3 DNA reads as TGTGCCAGCTCTTACAGGGCTCTCTACACCTTC. Translated: CASSYRALYTF.

The chain carries TRBV29-1 and TRBJ2-5; weak D call: TRBD2 (5 bases). Germline CDR1 SQVTM, CDR2 ANQGSEA. The CDR3 runs 14 residues. V shed 6 bases and J shed 5 bases, with 19 bases lying between them. The DNA for the CDR3 is TGCAGCGTCGATACAAGGGTTGGCGGGGAGACCCAGTACTTC. Residues: CSVDTRVGGETQYF.

As for this clone: The sample contains more than one DNA sequence encoding this CDR3. This rearrangement joins TRBV18 to TRBJ2-5; D call uncertain. Germline V gene lookup returns CDR1 KGHSH and CDR2 LQKENI. Between the trimmed V and J ends, which lost 3 bases and 5 bases, there was a span of 4 bases. This CDR3 comprises 11 residues. CDR3 in DNA: TGTGCCAGCTCACCCCTCGAGACCCAGTACTTC. Translating it yields CASSPLETQYF.

This clone was seen more than once but under ten times. The chain couples TRBV4-1 to TRBJ1-1; tentative D call: TRBD1 (6 bases). This CDR3 has 16 amino acids. Germline lookup yields CDR1 MGHRA and CDR2 YSYEKL. Trimming took 4 bases from V and 6 from J, leaving 21 bases between them. The CDR3 DNA follows: TGCGCCAGCAGCCCACCTACGACAGGTCTTTTCTCTGAAGCTTTCTTT. Translated, it gives CASSPPTTGLFSEAFF.

Remarks on this clone: Additional DNA sequences in this sample encode the identical CDR3. The chain joins TRBV27 to TRBJ2-3; 7 nucleotides line up with TRBD2. V was clipped by 4 bases and J by 4 bases; unmatched bases: 5. The germline V gene has CDR1 MNHEY and CDR2 SMNVEV (reference sequence). This CDR3 spans 14 amino acids. The CDR3 region is CASSSRLAADTQYF. Written as DNA, the CDR3 is TGTGCCAGCAGTTCGAGACTAGCAGCAGATACGCAGTATTTT.

V and J are TRBV10-3 and TRBJ1-1; 7 bases align to TRBD1. V was clipped by 6 bases and J by 0 bases; unmatched bases: 4. There are 14 residues in the CDR3. CDR1 is ENHRY, CDR2 SYGVKD, per germline. In DNA form, the CDR3 reads TGTGCCATCAGATTGGGACAGATGAACACTGAAGCTTTCTTT. Protein: CAIRLGQMNTEAFF.

The V and J genes are TRBV29-1 and TRBJ1-4; the D is unclear. Germline V lookup: CDR1 SQVTM, CDR2 ANQGSEA. This CDR3 region has 13 residues. Trimming stripped 7 bases from V and 1 base from J, with 10 bases between. CDR3 residues: CSAAERTNEKLFF. The CDR3 coding sequence is TGCAGCGCCGCTGAGAGAACTAATGAAAAACTGTTTTTT. The full variable domain, completed using reference TRBV29-1 and TRBJ1-4, is SAVISQKPSRDICQRGTSLTIQCQVDSQVTMMFWYRQQPGQSLTLIATANQGSEATYESGFVIDKFPISRPNLTFSTLTVSNMSPEDSSIYLCSAAERTNEKLFFGSGTQLSVL.